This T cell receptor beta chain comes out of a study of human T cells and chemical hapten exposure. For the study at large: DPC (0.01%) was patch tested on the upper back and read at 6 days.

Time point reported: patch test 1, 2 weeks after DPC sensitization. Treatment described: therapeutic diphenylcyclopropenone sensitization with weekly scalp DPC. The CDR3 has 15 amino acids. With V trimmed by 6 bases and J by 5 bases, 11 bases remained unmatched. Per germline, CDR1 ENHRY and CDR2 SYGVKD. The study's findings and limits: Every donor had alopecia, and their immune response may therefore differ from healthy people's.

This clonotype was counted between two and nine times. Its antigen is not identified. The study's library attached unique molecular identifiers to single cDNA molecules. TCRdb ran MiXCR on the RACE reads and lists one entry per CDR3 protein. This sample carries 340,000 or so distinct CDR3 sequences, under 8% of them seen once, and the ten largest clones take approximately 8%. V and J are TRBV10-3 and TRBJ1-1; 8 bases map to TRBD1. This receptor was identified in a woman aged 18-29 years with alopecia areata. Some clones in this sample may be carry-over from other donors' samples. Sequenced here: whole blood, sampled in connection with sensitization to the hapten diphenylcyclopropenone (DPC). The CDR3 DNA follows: TGTGCCATCAGCGACAGGGGCGGTGTAGGAACTGAAGCTTTCTTT. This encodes CAISDRGGVGTEAFF.